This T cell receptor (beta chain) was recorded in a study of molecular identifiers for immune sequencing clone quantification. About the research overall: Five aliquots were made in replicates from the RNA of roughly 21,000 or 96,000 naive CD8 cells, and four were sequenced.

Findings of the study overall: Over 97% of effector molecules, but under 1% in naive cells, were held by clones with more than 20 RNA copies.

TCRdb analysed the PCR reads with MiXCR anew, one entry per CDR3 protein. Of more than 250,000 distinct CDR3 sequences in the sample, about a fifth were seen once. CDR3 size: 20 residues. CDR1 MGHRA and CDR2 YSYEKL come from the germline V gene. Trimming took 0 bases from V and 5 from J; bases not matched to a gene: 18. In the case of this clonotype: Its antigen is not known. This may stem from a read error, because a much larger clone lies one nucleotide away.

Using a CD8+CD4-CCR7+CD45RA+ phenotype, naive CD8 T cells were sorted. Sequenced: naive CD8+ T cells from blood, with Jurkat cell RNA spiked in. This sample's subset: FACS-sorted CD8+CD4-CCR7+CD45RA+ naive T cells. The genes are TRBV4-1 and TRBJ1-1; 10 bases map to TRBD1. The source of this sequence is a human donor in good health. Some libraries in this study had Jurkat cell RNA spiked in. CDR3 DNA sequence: TGCGCCAGCAGCCAAGATCGGGGAATGGTGACAGGGGGCTCTAGGACTGAAGCTTTCTTT. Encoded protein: CASSQDRGMVTGGSRTEAFF.